This T cell receptor beta chain originates from a study of cytomegalovirus exposure and HLA in healthy donors. Study-wide background: Drawn from HLA-typed donors, about 85 million unique TCRs were held in an early data release.

Trimming shortened V by 8 bases and J by 6 bases, and 8 bases separated the two germline ends. Looked up from germline, CDR1 is SNHLY and CDR2 is FYNNEI. The CDR3 extends over 11 amino acids. As to this clone: Antigen: not known.

Study outcomes and limitations: What was likely a sequencing artifact was a cluster of highly shared sequence variants. Specific recognition of CMV antigens was confirmed in vitro for a few chains (all CMV-associated).

Both 60 Vbeta primers and 13 Jbeta primers went into the PCR. Data came from immunoSEQ multiplex PCR; TCRdb stores just in-frame clones and leaves some out. The data contain around 90,000 clones, about 79% of them singletons. The rearrangement uses TRBV2 and TRBJ2-1; a possible D gene is TRBD2 (6 bases). Sequencing was performed on PBMCs. The clonotype originates from a man aged 50 to 59 in good health and CMV-seronegative. The CDR3 here is CASGGINEQFF. CDR3 DNA: TGTGCCAGCGGAGGGATCAATGAGCAGTTCTTC.